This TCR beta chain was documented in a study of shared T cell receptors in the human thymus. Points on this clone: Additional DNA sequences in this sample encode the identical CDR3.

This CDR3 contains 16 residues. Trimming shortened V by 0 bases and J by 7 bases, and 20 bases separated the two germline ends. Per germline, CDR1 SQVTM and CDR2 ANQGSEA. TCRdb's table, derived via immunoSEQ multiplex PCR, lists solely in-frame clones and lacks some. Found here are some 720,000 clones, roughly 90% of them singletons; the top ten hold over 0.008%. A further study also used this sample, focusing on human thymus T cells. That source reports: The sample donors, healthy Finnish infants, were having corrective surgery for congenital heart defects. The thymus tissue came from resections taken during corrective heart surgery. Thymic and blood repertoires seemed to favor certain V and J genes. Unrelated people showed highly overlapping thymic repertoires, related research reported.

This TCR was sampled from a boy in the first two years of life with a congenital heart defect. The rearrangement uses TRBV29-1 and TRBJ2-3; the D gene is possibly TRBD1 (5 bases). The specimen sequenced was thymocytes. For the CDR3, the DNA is TGCAGCGTTGAAGAATCGAGGACGCAGGGCAGAAATACGCAGTATTTT. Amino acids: CSVEESRTQGRNTQYF.